The rows below give T cell receptor beta chains drawn from one sample of a study of OX40 agonist ivuxolimab in advanced cancers. Clones were read by immunoSEQ multiplex PCR, and TCRdb kept only the in-frame ones, dropping some. The sample has around 46,000 clones; around nine tenths are singletons. The input for sequencing was CD4+ or CD8+ T cells sorted from blood, taken in a trial of the OX40 agonist ivuxolimab. The receptor source for this set is an adult with an advanced solid tumor such as melanoma, head and neck, liver or kidney cancer. Both conserved end residues are part of each CDR3. A D gene is named only where the DNA matches it firmly. A row's size may be missing; if present it is once, few, many or a size class.

>-|-|TRBV5-5|TRBJ1-5
TGTGCCAGCAGCTCTTCCCCCGGGCAGCCCCAGCATTTT
CASSSSPGQPQHF
>TRBD1|-|TRBV15|TRBJ2-1
TGTGCCACCAGCAGAGATGTCGGGACAGGGATGTATGAGCAGTTCTTC
CATSRDVGTGMYEQFF
>TRBD2|-|TRBV2|TRBJ2-7
TGTGCCAGCAGCCCGGGGGGGGGCTGGGGGCAGTACTTC
CASSPGGGWGQYF
>-|-|TRBV11-2|TRBJ2-5
TGTGCCAGCACCATTGGGGTGGGGCAAGAGACCCAGTACTTC
CASTIGVGQETQYF
>-|-|TRBV19|TRBJ1-2
TGTGCCAGTACCCCCTGGGGGGGGTCTAACTATGGCTACACCTTC
CASTPWGGSNYGYTF
>TRBD1|-|TRBV15|TRBJ1-1
TGTGCCACCAGCAGAGGTGGACAGGTGAACACTGAAGCTTTCTTT
CATSRGGQVNTEAFF
>-|-|TRBV9|TRBJ2-2
TGTGCCAGTAGCCAAAATATCCGGGACCCTGGAGGAACCGGGGAGCTGTTTTTT
CASSQNIRDPGGTGELFF
>-|-|TRBV5-4|TRBJ2-1
TGTGCCAGCAGTACCGGGATTAGGGATGAGCAGTTCTTC
CASSTGIRDEQFF
>-|-|TRBV7-9|TRBJ1-2
TGTGCCAGCAGCTCCGCGGACCACTATGGCTACACCTTC
CASSSADHYGYTF
>-|once|TRBV19|TRBJ1-2
TGTGCCAGTGGCGGGGGGGTCCCGGCTTTC
CASGGGVPAF
>TRBD1|-|TRBV6-6|TRBJ2-2
TGTGCCAGCAGTTCCCGGGACAGCCCGAACACCGGGGAGCTGTTTTTT
CASSSRDSPNTGELFF
>-|-|TRBV11-2|TRBJ2-5
TGTGCCAGCAGCTTAGACCAAGAGACCCAGTACTTC
CASSLDQETQYF